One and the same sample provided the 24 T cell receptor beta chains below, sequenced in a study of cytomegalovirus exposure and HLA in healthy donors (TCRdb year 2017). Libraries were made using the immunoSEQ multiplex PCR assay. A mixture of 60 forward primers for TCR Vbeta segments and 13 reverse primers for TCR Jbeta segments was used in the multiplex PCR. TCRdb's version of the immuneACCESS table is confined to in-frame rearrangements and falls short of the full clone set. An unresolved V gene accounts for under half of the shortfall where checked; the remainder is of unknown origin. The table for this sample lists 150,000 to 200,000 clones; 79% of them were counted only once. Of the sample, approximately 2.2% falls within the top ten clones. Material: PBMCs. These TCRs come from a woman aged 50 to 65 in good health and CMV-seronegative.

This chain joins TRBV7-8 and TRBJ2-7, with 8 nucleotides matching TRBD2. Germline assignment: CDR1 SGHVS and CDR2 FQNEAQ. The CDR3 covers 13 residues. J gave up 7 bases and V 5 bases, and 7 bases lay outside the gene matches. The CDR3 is CASSRGGTWEQYF. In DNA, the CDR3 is TGTGCCAGCAGCCGCGGGGGGACTTGGGAGCAGTACTTC.

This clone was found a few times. CDR3 region: CASSGQGGGYTF. DNA for the CDR3: TGTGCCAGTAGTGGTCAGGGTGGGGGCTACACCTTC. The chain is built from TRBV19 and TRBJ1-2, with a weak D call TRBD1 (5 bases). V lost 5 bases and J 8 bases, leaving 12 bases between the germline ends. This CDR3 has 12 amino acids. Germline V gives CDR1 LNHDA, CDR2 SQIVND (reference sequence).

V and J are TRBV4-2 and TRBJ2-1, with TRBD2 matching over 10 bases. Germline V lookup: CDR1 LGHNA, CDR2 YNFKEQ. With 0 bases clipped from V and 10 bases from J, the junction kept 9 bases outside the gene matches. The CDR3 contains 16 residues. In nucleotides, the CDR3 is TGTGCCAGCAGCCAAGAAGAGCTAGCGGGAGTGCGCGAGCAGTTCTTC. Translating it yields CASSQEELAGVREQFF.

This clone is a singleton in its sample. CDR3 protein: CASSHKRDYEQYF. The CDR3, as DNA: TGTGCCAGCAGTCATAAGCGGGACTACGAGCAGTACTTC. This chain joins TRBV27 and TRBJ2-7; 7 nucleotides align to TRBD2. V gave up 5 bases and J gave up 3 bases; unmatched junction bases: 4. This CDR3 contains 13 residues. Germline V lookup: CDR1 MNHEY, CDR2 SMNVEV (reference sequence).

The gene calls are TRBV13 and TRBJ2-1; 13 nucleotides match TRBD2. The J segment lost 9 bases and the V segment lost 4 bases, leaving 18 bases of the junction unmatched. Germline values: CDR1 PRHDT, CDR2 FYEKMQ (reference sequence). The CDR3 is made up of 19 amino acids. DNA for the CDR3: TGTGCCAGCAGCTCGTGGACTAGCGGGAGAAAAGGAATACAAGGTGAGCAGTTCTTC. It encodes CASSSWTSGRKGIQGEQFF.

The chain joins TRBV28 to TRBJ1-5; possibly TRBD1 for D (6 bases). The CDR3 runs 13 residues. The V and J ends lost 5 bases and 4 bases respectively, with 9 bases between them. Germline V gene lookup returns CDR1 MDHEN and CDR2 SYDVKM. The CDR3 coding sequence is TGTGCCAGCAGTGATAGGGGGAATCAGCCCCAGCATTTT. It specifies CASSDRGNQPQHF.

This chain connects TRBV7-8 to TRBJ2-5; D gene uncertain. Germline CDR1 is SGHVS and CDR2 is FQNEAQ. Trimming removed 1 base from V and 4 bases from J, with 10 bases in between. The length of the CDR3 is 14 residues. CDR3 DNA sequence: TGTGCCAGCAGCTTAGGTTGGCAGTCAGAGACCCAGTACTTC. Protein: CASSLGWQSETQYF.

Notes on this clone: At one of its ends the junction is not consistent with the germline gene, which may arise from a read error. The CDR3 coding sequence is TGTTCCAGCAGCTTAATAGGACAGGATGAAAAACTGTTTTTT. Translated: CSSSLIGQDEKLFF. The rearrangement uses TRBV7-9 and TRBJ1-4; TRBD1 aligns across 7 bases. The V gene's germline CDR1 is SEHNR and CDR2 FQNEAQ (reference sequence). This CDR3 is 14 amino acids long.

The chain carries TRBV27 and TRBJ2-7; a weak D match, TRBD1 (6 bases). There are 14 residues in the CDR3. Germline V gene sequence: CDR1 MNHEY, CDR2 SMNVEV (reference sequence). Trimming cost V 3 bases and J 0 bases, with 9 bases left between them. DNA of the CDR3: TGTGCCAGCAGTTTCAGGGGTACCTCCTACGAGCAGTACTTC. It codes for CASSFRGTSYEQYF.

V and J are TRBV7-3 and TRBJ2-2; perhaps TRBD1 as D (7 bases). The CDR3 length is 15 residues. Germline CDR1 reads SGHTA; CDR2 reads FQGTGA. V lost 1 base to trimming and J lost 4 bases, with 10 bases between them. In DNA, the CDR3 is TGTGCCAGCAGCTTAAAGCAGGGGGGCACCGGGGAGCTGTTTTTT. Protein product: CASSLKQGGTGELFF.

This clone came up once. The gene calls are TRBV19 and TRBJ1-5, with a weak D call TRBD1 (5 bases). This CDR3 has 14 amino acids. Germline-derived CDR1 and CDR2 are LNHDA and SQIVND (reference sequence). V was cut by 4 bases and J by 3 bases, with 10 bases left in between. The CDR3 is CASSNTGANQPQHF. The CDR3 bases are TGTGCCAGTAGTAACACAGGCGCCAATCAGCCCCAGCATTTT. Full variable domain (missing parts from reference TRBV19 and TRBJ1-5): DGGITQSPKYLFRKEGQNVTLSCEQNLNHDAMYWYRQDPGQGLRLIYYSQIVNDFQKGDIAEGYSVSREKKESFPLTVTSAQKNPTAFYLCASSNTGANQPQHFGDGTRLSIL.

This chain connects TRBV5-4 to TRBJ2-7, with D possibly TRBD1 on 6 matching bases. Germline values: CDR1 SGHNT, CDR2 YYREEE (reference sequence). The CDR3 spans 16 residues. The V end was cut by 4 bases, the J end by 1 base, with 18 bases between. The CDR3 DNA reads TGTGCCAGCAGCCCGGAAGTGGACAGTCCTTCCTACGAGCAGTACTTC. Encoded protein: CASSPEVDSPSYEQYF.

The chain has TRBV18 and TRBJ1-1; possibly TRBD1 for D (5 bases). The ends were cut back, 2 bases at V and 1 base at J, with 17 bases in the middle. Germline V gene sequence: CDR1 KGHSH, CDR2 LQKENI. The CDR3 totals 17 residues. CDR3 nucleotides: TGTGCCAGCTCACCATCGGGGGGGTCCTTATCGAACACTGAAGCTTTCTTT. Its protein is CASSPSGGSLSNTEAFF.

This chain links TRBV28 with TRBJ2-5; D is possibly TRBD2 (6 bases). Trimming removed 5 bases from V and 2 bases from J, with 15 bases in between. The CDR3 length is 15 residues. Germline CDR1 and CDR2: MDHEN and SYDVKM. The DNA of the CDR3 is TGTGCCAGCAGTCCCAGACTAGGGGATCAAGAGACCCAGTACTTC. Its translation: CASSPRLGDQETQYF.

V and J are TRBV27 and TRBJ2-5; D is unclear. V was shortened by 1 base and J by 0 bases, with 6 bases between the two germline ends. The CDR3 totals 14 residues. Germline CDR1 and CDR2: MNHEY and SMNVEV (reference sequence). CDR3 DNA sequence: TGTGCCAGCAGTTTATATTCTTACCAAGAGACCCAGTACTTC. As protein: CASSLYSYQETQYF.

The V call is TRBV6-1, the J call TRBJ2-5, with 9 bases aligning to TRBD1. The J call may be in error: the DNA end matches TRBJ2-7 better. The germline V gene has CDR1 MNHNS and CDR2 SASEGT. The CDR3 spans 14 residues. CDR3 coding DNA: TGTGCCAGCAGTGGGGGGACAGGGAGGTACGAGCAGTACTTC. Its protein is CASSGGTGRYEQYF.

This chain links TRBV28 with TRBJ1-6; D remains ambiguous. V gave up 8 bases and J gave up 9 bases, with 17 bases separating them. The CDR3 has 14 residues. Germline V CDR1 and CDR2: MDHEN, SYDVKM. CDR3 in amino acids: CASGPSQAGSPLHF. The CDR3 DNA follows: TGTGCCAGCGGCCCCAGTCAGGCGGGTTCACCCCTCCACTTT.

CDR3 in amino acids: CASSSGLAGGPQETQYF. The DNA of the CDR3 is TGCGCCAGCAGCTCGGGACTAGCGGGAGGGCCTCAAGAGACCCAGTACTTC. The rearrangement links TRBV5-1 to TRBJ2-5, with 16 nucleotides matching TRBD2. The CDR3 sequence is 17 residues long. J lost 2 bases, V lost 3 bases, and 4 bases had no gene match. Germline V gene data show CDR1 as SGHRS and CDR2 as YFSETQ.

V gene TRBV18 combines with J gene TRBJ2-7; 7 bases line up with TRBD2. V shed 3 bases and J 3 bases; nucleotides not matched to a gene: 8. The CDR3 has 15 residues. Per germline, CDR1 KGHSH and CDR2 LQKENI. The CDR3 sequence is CASSPRAGTIYEQYF. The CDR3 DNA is TGTGCCAGCTCACCCAGAGCGGGGACCATCTACGAGCAGTACTTC.

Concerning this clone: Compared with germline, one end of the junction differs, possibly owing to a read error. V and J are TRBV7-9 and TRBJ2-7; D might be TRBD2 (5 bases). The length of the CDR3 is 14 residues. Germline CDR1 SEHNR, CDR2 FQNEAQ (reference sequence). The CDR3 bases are TGTTCCAGCATGTATTCCGGGCCGGGATACGAGCAGTACTTC. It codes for CSSMYSGPGYEQYF.

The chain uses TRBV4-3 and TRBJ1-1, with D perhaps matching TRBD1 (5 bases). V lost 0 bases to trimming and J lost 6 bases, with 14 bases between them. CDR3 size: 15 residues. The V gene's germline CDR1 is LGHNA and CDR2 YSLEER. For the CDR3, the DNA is TGCGCCAGCAGCCAAGACAATCTGTGGGGGGCTGAAGCTTTCTTT. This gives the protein CASSQDNLWGAEAFF.

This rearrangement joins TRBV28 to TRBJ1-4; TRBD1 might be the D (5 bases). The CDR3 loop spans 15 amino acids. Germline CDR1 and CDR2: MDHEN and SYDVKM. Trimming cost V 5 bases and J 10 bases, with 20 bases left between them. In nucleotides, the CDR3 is TGTGCCAGCAGTCCCCAAGCCACCGGGGGACGAAAACTGTTTTTT. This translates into CASSPQATGGRKLFF.

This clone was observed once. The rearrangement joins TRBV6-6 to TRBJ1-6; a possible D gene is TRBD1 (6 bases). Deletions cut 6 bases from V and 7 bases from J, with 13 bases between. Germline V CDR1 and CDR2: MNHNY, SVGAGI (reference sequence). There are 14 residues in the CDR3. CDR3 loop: CASRQGEKNSPLHF. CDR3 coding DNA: TGTGCCAGCAGACAGGGAGAGAAGAATTCACCCCTCCACTTT.

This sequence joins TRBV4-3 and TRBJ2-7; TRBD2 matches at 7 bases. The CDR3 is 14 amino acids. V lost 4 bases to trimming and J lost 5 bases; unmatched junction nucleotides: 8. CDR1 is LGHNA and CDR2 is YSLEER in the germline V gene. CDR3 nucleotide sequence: TGCGCCAGCAGCCGGGGTGGGGGGGACCACGAGCAGTACTTC. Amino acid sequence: CASSRGGGDHEQYF.